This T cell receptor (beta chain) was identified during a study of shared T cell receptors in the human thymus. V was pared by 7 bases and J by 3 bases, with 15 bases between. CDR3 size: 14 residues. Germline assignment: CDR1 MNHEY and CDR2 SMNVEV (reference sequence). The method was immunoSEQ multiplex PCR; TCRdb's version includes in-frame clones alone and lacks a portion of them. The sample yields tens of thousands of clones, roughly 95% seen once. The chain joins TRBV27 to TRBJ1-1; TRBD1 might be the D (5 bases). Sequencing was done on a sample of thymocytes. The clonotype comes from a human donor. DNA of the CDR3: TGTGCCAGCACCCAGACAGCCGTGGACACTGAAGCTTTCTTT. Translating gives CASTQTAVDTEAFF.